This T cell receptor beta chain appears in the sequencing data of a study of cytomegalovirus exposure and HLA in healthy donors. About the research overall: As an earlier analysis found, roughly 180 million T cells yielded about 120 million unique TCR beta sequences.

For this clone: The antigen remains undetermined.

V dropped 5 bases and J dropped 8 bases, with 12 bases sitting between them. Germline CDR1 is SGHAT and CDR2 is FQNNGV. The CDR3 length is 12 residues. 13 Jbeta primers and 60 Vbeta primers were used for the PCR. Original processing notes: Later work found 65 million to 85 million unique TCR beta chains, with roughly 11 million shared. Produced via immunoSEQ multiplex PCR; TCRdb's table is partial and in-frame only. V, J and clone size derive from that table, while D and trimming were established from the DNA sequence. Of under 130,000 clones in the sample, 83% were seen once. Study findings and constraints: Among the sequence variants, a highly shared cluster was likely an artifact of sequencing.

Sequencing was carried out using PBMCs. The chain carries TRBV11-2 and TRBJ1-2, with D possibly TRBD1 on 6 matching bases. This TCR was recovered from a man between 18 and 29 years old in good health and CMV-seronegative. The CDR3 sequence: CASSKSTGGYTF. The DNA for the CDR3 is TGTGCCAGCAGCAAATCGACAGGAGGCTACACCTTC.